A single sample is the source of the 10 T cell receptor beta chains below, sequenced in a study of blood T cells in healthy people across ages. Together with a sample-barcoded 5' primer, a J-beta primer mix was included in a second PCR lasting roughly 6 to 12 cycles. TCRdb reanalysed the 5' RACE reads using MiXCR and keeps one entry per CDR3 protein. The table records some 640,000 distinct CDR3 sequences, 49% of them present only once. Sequences were obtained from blood. These receptors were obtained from an older woman in good health.

The chain uses TRBV28 and TRBJ2-5; TRBD2 aligns across 13 bases. V lost 3 bases, J lost 5 bases, and 9 bases stayed unmatched. The CDR3 is 17 amino acids. CDR1 and CDR2 from the germline V gene are MDHEN and SYDVKM. CDR3 sequence reads: CASSFGTSGIKPETQYF. The CDR3 region has the DNA TGTGCCAGCAGTTTCGGGACTAGCGGGATTAAACCGGAGACCCAGTACTTC.

This chain links TRBV9 with TRBJ1-1; unclear D gene. Germline V gene lookup returns CDR1 SGDLS and CDR2 YYNGEE. Trimming left V 0 bases short and J 6 bases short, with 12 bases between. This CDR3 has 14 residues. For the CDR3, the DNA is TGTGCCAGCAGCGTAGAGGGAGGGAAGGCTGAAGCTTTCTTT. Translated: CASSVEGGKAEAFF.

This chain joins TRBV20-1 and TRBJ2-3; TRBD1 matches 7 bases. V lost 4 bases to trimming and J lost 4 bases; unmatched junction nucleotides: 5. The CDR3 totals 13 residues. The V gene's germline CDR1 is DFQATT and CDR2 SNEGSKA (reference sequence). This CDR3 is CSATTGRADTQYF. CDR3 DNA sequence: TGCAGTGCTACGACAGGGCGGGCAGATACGCAGTATTTT.

This clonotype was seen more than once but under ten times. The chain combines TRBV27 with TRBJ2-3, with D perhaps matching TRBD1 or TRBD2 (5 bases each). With 6 bases removed from V and 3 bases from J, the gap between germline ends came to 19 bases. CDR1 and CDR2 (germline): MNHEY, SMNVEV (reference sequence). The CDR3 length is 16 residues. The CDR3 coding sequence is TGTGCCAGCAGGAGGGGACCGGGGAGTTGGACAGATACGCAGTATTTT. Translation gives CASRRGPGSWTDTQYF.

This clonotype was seen at least ten times. The chain joins TRBV7-2 to TRBJ2-1, with D hard to call. Germline V gives CDR1 SGHTA, CDR2 FQGNSA. The V gene lost 5 bases and the J gene lost 0 bases, with 8 bases spanning the gap. This CDR3 comprises 14 residues. In DNA, the CDR3 is TGTGCCAGCAGCCCTTTAACCTCCTACAATGAGCAGTTCTTC. This encodes CASSPLTSYNEQFF.

The V and J genes are TRBV16 and TRBJ2-5; 8 bases match TRBD1. CDR1 and CDR2 from the germline V gene are KGHSY and FQNENV. The CDR3 has 13 amino acids. The ends lost 6 bases at V and 4 bases at J; junction bases unmatched: 4. The chain's CDR3 is CASRRQGSETQYF. Here the CDR3 DNA reads TGTGCCAGCAGGCGACAGGGGTCAGAGACCCAGTACTTC.

This clonotype was seen only a few times. This chain links TRBV27 with TRBJ2-1, with TRBD2 matching 15 bases. Trimming at V came to 6 bases and at J to 7 bases, leaving 7 bases not matched to a gene. This CDR3 region has 16 residues. Per the germline V gene, CDR1 is MNHEY and CDR2 is SMNVEV (reference sequence). The CDR3: CASRPGLAGGLNEQFF. The CDR3 DNA reads as TGTGCCAGCAGACCCGGACTAGCGGGAGGGCTTAATGAGCAGTTCTTC.

The DNA for the CDR3 is TGTGCCAGCAGCCAAGGATCCAGCGTGGCGTTCTTC. This encodes CASSQGSSVAFF. The genes are TRBV3-1 and TRBJ2-1; D gene unclear. The CDR3 consists of 12 residues. Trimming stripped 1 base from V and 15 bases from J, with 13 bases between. Germline V gene data show CDR1 as LGHDT and CDR2 as YNNKEL (reference sequence).

This clonotype has only one observation. This chain joins TRBV4-2 and TRBJ2-1; a weak D match, TRBD1 (5 bases). The end of the DNA aligns better with TRBJ2-7, so the J call may be wrong. CDR1 is LGHNA, CDR2 YNFKEQ, per germline. The CDR3 extends over 17 amino acids. CDR3 in amino acids: CASSQGQGKSSYNEQYF. The DNA for the CDR3 is TGTGCCAGCAGCCAAGGGCAGGGAAAGAGCTCCTACAATGAGCAGTACTTC.

This clonotype has just a few counts. The chain couples TRBV3-1 to TRBJ2-7; the match to TRBD1 covers 8 bases. Germline V gives CDR1 LGHDT, CDR2 YNNKEL (reference sequence). J was trimmed by 5 bases and V by 2 bases; bases with no gene match: 11. The CDR3 spans 16 residues. CDR3 sequence: CASSQRTGRNGDEQYF. DNA for the CDR3: TGTGCCAGCAGCCAAAGGACAGGGAGGAACGGCGACGAGCAGTACTTC.